This TCR beta chain was identified in a study of cytomegalovirus exposure and HLA in healthy donors. Broader study findings: Clonal expansion, a later analysis showed, was greater in HLA-associated TCR beta chains than in equally common others. In vitro checks showed that a few CMV-associated chains really do target CMV antigens.

The V and J ends lost 0 bases and 7 bases respectively, with 13 bases between them. CDR1 is GTSNPN and CDR2 is SVGIG in the germline V gene (reference sequence). The CDR3 has 14 residues. 60 Vbeta and 13 Jbeta primers were used in PCR. Per the original methods: A follow-up analysis tallied about 80 million unique TCR beta chains, roughly 9.9 million shared. TCRdb's copy holds only in-frame clones and misses some; the assay was immunoSEQ multiplex PCR. D and trimming come from the DNA, and the V and J calls and clone size come from that table. This table has 100,000 to 150,000 clones, less than 90% appearing once. Comments on this clone: The antigen is unknown.

This sequence originates from a man between 18 and 29 years old in good health and CMV-seropositive. Sequencing was performed on PBMCs. The chain links TRBV30 to TRBJ2-1; D is ambiguous. This chain's CDR3 is CAWSVRVRMNEQFF. The CDR3 bases are TGTGCCTGGAGTGTACGGGTAAGGATGAATGAGCAGTTCTTC.